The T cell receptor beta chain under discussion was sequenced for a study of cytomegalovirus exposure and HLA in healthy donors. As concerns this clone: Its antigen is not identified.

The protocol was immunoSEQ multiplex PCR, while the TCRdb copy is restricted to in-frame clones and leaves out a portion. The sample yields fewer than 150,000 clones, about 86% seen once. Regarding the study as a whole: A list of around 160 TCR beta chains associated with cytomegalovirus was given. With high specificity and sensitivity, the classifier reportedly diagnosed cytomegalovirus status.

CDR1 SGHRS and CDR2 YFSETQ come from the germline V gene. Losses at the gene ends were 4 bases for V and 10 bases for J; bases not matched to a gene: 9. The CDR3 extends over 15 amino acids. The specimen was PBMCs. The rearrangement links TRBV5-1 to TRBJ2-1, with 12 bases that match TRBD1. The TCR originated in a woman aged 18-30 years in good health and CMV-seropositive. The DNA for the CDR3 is TGCGCCAGCAGCCTGGGACAGGGGGCTAGCCCGGAGCAGTTCTTC. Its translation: CASSLGQGASPEQFF. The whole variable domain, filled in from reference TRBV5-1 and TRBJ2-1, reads KAGVTQTPRYLIKTRGQQVTLSCSPISGHRSVSWYQQTPGQGLQFLFEYFSETQRNKGNFPGRFSGRQFSNSRSEMNVSTLELGDSALYLCASSLGQGASPEQFFGPGTRLTVL.